This T cell receptor beta chain is drawn from a study of cytomegalovirus exposure and HLA in healthy donors. As for the study in general: The 110 or so validation repertoires used a platform that matched the one used for the 550 to 800 first-cohort repertoires, as a later analysis reported.

TCRdb keeps only in-frame clones here, not all; method: immunoSEQ multiplex PCR. Altogether approximately 300,000 clones are present, 87% being singletons, with the ten largest covering approximately 1%. Overall study findings and caveats: Cytomegalovirus association was listed for 150 or so TCR beta chains. The TCR clusters that emerged in the first cohort tended, a later analysis found, to co-occur in the 120 or so validation repertoires.

As concerns this clone: Its antigen is not identified.

The V gene lost 3 bases and the J gene lost 1 base, with 17 bases spanning the gap. CDR3 length: 17 amino acids. Per germline, CDR1 SGDLS and CDR2 YYNGEE. The receptor was derived from a woman under 40 in good health and CMV-seropositive. Input material: PBMCs. The chain employs TRBV9 and TRBJ2-1; a possible D gene is TRBD2 (5 bases). The CDR3 bases are TGTGCCAGCAGCGAGAGGGAAACTAGTGTTTCCTACAATGAGCAGTTCTTC. Its translation is CASSERETSVSYNEQFF.